This TCR beta chain originates from a study of blood T cell repertoires in COVID-19. This clone was counted only a few times. From germline, CDR1 is SQVTM and CDR2 ANQGSEA. V lost 4 bases, J lost 0 bases, and 9 bases lay in between. CDR3 length: 13 amino acids. Method: immunoSEQ multiplex PCR; TCRdb's copy keeps in-frame clones and lacks some. The sample has around 170,000 clones; about 86% are singletons. This chain connects TRBV29-1 to TRBJ2-5; weak D call: TRBD2 (6 bases). The origin of this receptor is a woman aged 25 to 45 with active or convalescent COVID-19. The sample consisted of peripheral blood. Here the CDR3 DNA reads TGCAGCGTTGGGGGGGACCACCAAGAGACCCAGTACTTC. Translated: CSVGGDHQETQYF. The complete variable domain, with remaining parts taken from reference TRBV29-1 and TRBJ2-5, reads SAVISQKPSRDICQRGTSLTIQCQVDSQVTMMFWYRQQPGQSLTLIATANQGSEATYESGFVIDKFPISRPNLTFSTLTVSNMSPEDSSIYLCSVGGDHQETQYFGPGTRLLVL.